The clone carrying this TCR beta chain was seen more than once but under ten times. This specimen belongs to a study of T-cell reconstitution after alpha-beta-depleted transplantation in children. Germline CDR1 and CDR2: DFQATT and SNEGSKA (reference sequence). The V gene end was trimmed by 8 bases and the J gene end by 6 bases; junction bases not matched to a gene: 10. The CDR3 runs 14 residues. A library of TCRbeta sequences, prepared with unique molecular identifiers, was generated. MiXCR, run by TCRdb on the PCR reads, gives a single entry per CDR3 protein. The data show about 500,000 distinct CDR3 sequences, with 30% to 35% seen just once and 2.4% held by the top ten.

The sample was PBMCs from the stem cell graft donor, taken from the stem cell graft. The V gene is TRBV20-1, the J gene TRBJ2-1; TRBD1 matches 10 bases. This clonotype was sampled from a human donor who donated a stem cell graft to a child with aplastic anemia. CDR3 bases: TGCAGTTGGCTTGGGACAGGGGATGGCAATGAGCAGTTCTTC. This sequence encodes CSWLGTGDGNEQFF.